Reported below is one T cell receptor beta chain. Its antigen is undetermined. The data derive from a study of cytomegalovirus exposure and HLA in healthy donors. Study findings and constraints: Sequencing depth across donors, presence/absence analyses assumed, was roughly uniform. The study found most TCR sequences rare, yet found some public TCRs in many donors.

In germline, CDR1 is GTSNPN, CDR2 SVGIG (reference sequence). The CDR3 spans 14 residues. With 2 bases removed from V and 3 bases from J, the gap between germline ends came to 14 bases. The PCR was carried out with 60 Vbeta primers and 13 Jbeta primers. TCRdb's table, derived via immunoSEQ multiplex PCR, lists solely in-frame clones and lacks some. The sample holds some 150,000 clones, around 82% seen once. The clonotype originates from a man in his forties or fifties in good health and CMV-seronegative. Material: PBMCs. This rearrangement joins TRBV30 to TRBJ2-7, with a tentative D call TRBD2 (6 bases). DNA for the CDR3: TGTGCCTGGAGTCTGGGGGGTTTGGGCTACGAGCAGTACTTC. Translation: CAWSLGGLGYEQYF.